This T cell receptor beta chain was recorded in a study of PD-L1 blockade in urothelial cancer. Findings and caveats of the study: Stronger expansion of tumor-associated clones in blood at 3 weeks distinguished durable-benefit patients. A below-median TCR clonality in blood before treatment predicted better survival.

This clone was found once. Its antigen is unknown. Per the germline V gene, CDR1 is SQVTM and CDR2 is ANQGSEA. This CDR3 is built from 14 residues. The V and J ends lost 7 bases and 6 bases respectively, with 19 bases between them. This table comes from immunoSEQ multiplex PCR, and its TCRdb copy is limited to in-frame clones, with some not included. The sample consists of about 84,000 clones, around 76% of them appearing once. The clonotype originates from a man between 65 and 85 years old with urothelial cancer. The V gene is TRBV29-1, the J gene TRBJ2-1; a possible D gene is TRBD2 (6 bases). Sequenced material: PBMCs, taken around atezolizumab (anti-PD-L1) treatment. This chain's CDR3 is CSASLAGLSNEQFF. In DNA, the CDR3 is TGCAGCGCCTCCCTGGCGGGACTGTCCAATGAGCAGTTCTTC.